This T cell receptor (beta chain) was observed in a study of T-cell memory formation after mild COVID-19. Study-wide results and limits: Nothing confirmed that second-wave clones peaking on day 37 were specific for SARS-CoV-2. Clones that contracted from day 15 to 85 were balanced CD4/CD8, while later expanders leaned CD4+.

The CDR3 sequence is 15 residues long. V dropped 2 bases and J dropped 6 bases, with 15 bases sitting between them. CDR1 and CDR2 from the germline V gene are KGHDR and SFDVKD. Amplification by 5'RACE using constant-segment primers produced TCR alpha and TCR beta cDNA libraries that carried sample barcodes and UMIs. TCRdb used MiXCR to reprocess the 5' RACE reads, holding one entry per CDR3 protein. The sample carries under 250,000 distinct CDR3 sequences, around 25% recorded once. With regard to this clonotype: Antigen specificity is unknown.

V is TRBV24-1 and J is TRBJ1-2; maybe TRBD1 (5 bases). Sequencing was done on a sample of PBMCs or a T cell subset sorted from them (not recorded which). The receptor was isolated from an adult woman who had mild COVID-19 (a few samples of this study predate the infection). Cell type and time point are not known. CDR3 region: CATSDWDGSSHGYTF. Written as DNA, the CDR3 is TGTGCCACCAGTGATTGGGACGGCAGTAGCCATGGCTACACCTTC.